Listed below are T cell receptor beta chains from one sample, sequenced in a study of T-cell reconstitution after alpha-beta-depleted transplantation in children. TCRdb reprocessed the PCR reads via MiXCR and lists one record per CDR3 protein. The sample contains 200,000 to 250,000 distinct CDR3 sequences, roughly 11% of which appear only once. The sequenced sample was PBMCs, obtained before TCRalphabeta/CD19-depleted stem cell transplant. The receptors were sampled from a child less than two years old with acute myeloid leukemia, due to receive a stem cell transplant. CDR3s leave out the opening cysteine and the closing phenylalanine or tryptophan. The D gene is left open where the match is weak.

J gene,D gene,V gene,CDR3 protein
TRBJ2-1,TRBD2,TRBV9,ASSSSRTSGAYNEQF
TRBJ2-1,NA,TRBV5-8,ASSKRNSYNEQF
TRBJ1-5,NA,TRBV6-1,ASNDGYSNQPQH
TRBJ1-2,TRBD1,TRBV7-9,ASSPTGTGGGGYT
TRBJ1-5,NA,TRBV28,ASRLGGSSNQPQH
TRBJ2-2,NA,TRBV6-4,ASSLDSWNTGELF
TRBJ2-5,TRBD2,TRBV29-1,SAATSGSETQY
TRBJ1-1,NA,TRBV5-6,ASSLSSRRTYTEAF
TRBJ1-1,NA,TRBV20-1,SARAWAEAF
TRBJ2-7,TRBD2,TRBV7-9,ASRAGTYSYEQY
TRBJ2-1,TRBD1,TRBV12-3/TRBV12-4,ASSLTGADEQF
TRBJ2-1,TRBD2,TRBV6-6,ASSYSLAGGYNEQF
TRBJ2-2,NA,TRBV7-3,ASSFPHTGELF
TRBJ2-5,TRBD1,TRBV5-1,ASSYKQGASETQY
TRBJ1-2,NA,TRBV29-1,SSSQGHGYT
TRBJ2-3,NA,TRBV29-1,SVAWSLTDTQY
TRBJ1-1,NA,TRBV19,ASSQGDTEAF
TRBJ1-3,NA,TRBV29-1,GTLQGFGSGTIY
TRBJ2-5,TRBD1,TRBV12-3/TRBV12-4,ASRKTGVRETQY
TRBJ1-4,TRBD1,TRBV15,ATSRDRDRGEKLF
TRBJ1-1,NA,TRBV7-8,ASIPYQRTEAF
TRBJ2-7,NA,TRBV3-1,ASSQTDFSYEQY
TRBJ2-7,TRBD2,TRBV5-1,ASSSDPGTSGAEQY
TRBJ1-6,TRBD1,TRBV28,ASSRTGRAPLH
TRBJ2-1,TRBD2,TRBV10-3,AISDMLAGAYNEQF
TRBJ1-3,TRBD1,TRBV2,AIQGGTSRGNTIY
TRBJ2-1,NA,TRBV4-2,ASSQASRDEQF
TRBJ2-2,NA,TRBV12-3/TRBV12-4,ASSQGVILTGELF
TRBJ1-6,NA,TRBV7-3,ASSISGTNSPLH
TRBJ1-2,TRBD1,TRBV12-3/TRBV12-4,ASSITTGGNGYT
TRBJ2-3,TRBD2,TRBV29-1,SVALRLAVTDTQY
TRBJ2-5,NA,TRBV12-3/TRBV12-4,ASSSPERAGETQY
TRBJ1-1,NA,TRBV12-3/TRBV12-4,ASNSLGGLRTRDTEAF
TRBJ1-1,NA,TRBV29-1,SVERENTEAF
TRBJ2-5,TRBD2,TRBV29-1,SVEDFSGSGETQY
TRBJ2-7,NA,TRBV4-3,ASSPAYGSYEQY
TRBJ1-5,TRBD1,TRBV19,ASYPRQGARSNQPQH
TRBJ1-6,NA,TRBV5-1,ASSLGGAWNSPLH
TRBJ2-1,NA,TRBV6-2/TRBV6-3,ASSSGYEQF
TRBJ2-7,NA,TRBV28,ASSPLHYEQY
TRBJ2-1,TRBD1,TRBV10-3,AISYETGAQRLNNEQF
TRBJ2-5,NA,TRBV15,ATSRDVRETQY
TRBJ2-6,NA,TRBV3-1,ASSQVWRRLSGANVLT
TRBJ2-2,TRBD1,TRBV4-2,ASSQVQGAGELF
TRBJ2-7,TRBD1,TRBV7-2,ASSSRDRFSYEQY
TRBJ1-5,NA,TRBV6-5,ASSSEGGRTPNQPQH
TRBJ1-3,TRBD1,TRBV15,ATSFRRQGGNTIY